The 8 T cell receptor beta chains below were found in one sample sequenced in a study of OX40 agonist ivuxolimab in advanced cancers. Assay used: immunoSEQ multiplex PCR; TCRdb lists only in-frame clones, some missing. The sample has over 65,000 clones; roughly 93% are singletons. The starting material was CD4+ or CD8+ T cells sorted from blood, obtained in a trial of the OX40 agonist ivuxolimab. The receptors were sampled from an adult with an advanced solid tumor such as melanoma, head and neck, liver or kidney cancer.

The CDR3 nucleotides read TGTGCCGGAGAACTAGCGGGTTGGAACACCGGGGAGCTGTTTTTT. Translation: CAGELAGWNTGELFF. The chain is built from TRBV7-9 and TRBJ2-2; the match to TRBD2 covers 9 bases. The CDR3 sequence is 15 residues long. V was clipped by 11 bases and J by 1 base; unmatched bases: 8. CDR1 SEHNR and CDR2 FQNEAQ come from the germline V gene (reference sequence).

V usage is TRBV12-5 and J usage is TRBJ2-1; D is uncertain. The CDR3 is 14 amino acids. Germline values: CDR1 LGHNT, CDR2 FRNRAP. V was cut by 3 bases and J by 0 bases, with 6 bases left in between. The CDR3 bases are TGTGCTAGTGGTTTAGGCGACTCCTACAATGAGCAGTTCTTC. This gives the protein CASGLGDSYNEQFF.

This chain links TRBV2 with TRBJ2-1; D call uncertain. Between the trimmed V and J ends, which lost 9 bases and 10 bases, there was a span of 10 bases. Per the germline V gene, CDR1 is SNHLY and CDR2 is FYNNEI. The CDR3 runs to 10 residues. The CDR3 loop is CARQVREQFF. CDR3 coding DNA: TGTGCCAGACAAGTTCGGGAGCAGTTCTTC.

The rearrangement links TRBV18 to TRBJ2-4; D uncertain. CDR1 is KGHSH, CDR2 LQKENI, per germline. Deletions cut 2 bases from V and 15 bases from J, with 17 bases between. CDR3 length equals 13 residues. In DNA form, the CDR3 reads TGTGCCAGCTCACCAGAGATCAGAGACGGGCGGTACTTC. Its translation: CASSPEIRDGRYF.

CDR3 DNA: TGTGCCAGCAGCGCCGCACTCCTAGAGGCAGATACGCAGTATTTT. This gives the protein CASSAALLEADTQYF. The chain combines TRBV9 with TRBJ2-3, with D uncertain. V was clipped by 3 bases and J by 4 bases, with 15 bases between them. CDR1 is SGDLS and CDR2 is YYNGEE in the germline V gene. The CDR3 spans 15 residues.

The chain uses TRBV2 and TRBJ2-1, with D perhaps TRBD1 (5 bases). The germline V gene has CDR1 SNHLY and CDR2 FYNNEI. There are 12 residues in the CDR3. V gave up 6 bases and J gave up 6 bases, with 9 bases separating them. CDR3 sequence (DNA): TGTGCCAGCAGCAGGGTCCCCAATGAGCAGTTCTTC. As protein: CASSRVPNEQFF. The complete variable domain, with remaining parts taken from reference TRBV2 and TRBJ2-1, reads EPEVTQTPSHQVTQMGQEVILRCVPISNHLYFYWYRQILGQKVEFLVSFYNNEISEKSEIFDDQFSVERPDGSNFTLKIRSTKLEDSAMYFCASSRVPNEQFFGPGTRLTVL.

The V call is TRBV28, the J call TRBJ2-7, with no clear D. V was trimmed by 3 bases and J by 3 bases, leaving 9 bases between them. CDR3 length: 13 residues. Per germline, CDR1 MDHEN and CDR2 SYDVKM. The CDR3 DNA reads as TGTGCCAGCAGTTTCCGCGCGCTCTACGAGCAGTACTTC. Translating it yields CASSFRALYEQYF.

The CDR3 protein is CASSSGGAGQPQHF. The CDR3 bases are TGTGCCAGCTCATCAGGGGGCGCGGGTCAGCCCCAGCATTTT. V is TRBV18 and J is TRBJ1-5; 8 bases fit TRBD1. The length of the CDR3 is 14 residues. Looked up from germline, CDR1 is KGHSH and CDR2 is LQKENI. Trimming took 5 bases from V and 6 from J; bases not matched to a gene: 6.